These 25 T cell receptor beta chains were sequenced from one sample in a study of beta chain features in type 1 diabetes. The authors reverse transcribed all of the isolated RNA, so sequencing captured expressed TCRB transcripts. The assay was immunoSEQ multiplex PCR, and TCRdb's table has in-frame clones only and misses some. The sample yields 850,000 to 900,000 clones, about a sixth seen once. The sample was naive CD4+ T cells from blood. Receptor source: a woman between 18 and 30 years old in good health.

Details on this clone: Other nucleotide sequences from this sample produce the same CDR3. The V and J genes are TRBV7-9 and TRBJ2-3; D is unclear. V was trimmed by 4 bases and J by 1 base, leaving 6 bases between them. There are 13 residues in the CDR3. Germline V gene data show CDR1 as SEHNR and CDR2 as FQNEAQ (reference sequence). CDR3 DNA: TGTGCCAGCAGCTCGCCGGGCACAGATACGCAGTATTTT. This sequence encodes CASSSPGTDTQYF.

CDR3 nucleotides: TGTGCCACCAGCAGAGATCAGGGTGCGAGTGAAAAACTGTTTTTT. This sequence encodes CATSRDQGASEKLFF. The V gene is TRBV15, the J gene TRBJ1-4, with TRBD1 as a possible D gene (5 bases). The CDR3 runs to 15 residues. The germline V and J ends were trimmed by 0 bases and 7 bases, with 12 bases remaining between them. The V gene's germline CDR1 is LNHNV and CDR2 YYDKDF (reference sequence).

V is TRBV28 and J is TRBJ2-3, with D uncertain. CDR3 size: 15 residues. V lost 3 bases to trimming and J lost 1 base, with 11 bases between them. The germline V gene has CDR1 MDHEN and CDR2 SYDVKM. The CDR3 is CASSFQAGGTDTQYF. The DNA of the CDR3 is TGTGCCAGCAGTTTCCAGGCAGGCGGCACAGATACGCAGTATTTT.

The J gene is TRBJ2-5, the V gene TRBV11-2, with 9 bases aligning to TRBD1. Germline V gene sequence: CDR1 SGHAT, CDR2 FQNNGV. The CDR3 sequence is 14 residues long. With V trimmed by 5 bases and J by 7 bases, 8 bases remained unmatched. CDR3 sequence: CASSEDRGSGTQYF. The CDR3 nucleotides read TGTGCCAGCAGCGAGGACAGGGGAAGTGGGACCCAGTACTTC.

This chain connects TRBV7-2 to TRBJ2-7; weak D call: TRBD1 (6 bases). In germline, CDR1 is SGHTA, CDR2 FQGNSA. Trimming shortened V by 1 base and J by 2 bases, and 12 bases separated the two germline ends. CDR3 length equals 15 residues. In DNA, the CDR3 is TGTGCCAGCAGCTTAGTGTTTCAGGGGACCTACGAGCAGTACTTC. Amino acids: CASSLVFQGTYEQYF. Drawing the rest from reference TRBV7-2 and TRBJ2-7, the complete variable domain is GAGVSQSPSNKVTEKGKDVELRCDPISGHTALYWYRQSLGQGLEFLIYFQGNSAPDKSGLPSDRFSAERTGGSVSTLTIQRTQQEDSAVYLCASSLVFQGTYEQYFGPGTRLTVT.

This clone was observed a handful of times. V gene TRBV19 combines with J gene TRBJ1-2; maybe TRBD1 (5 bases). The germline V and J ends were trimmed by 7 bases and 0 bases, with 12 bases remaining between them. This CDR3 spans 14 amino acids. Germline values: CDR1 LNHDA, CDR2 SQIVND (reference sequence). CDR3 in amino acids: CASTPGRTNYGYTF. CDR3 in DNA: TGTGCCAGTACCCCAGGGCGGACTAACTATGGCTACACCTTC. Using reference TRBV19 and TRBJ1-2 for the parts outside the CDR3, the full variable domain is DGGITQSPKYLFRKEGQNVTLSCEQNLNHDAMYWYRQDPGQGLRLIYYSQIVNDFQKGDIAEGYSVSREKKESFPLTVTSAQKNPTAFYLCASTPGRTNYGYTFGSGTRLTVV.

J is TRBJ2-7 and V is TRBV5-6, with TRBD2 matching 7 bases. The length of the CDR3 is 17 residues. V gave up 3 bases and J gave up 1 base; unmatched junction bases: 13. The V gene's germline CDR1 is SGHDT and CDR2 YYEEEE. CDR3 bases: TGTGCCAGCAGCTACACCCCCGGGGCTAGCGGATCCTACGAGCAGTACTTC. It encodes CASSYTPGASGSYEQYF.

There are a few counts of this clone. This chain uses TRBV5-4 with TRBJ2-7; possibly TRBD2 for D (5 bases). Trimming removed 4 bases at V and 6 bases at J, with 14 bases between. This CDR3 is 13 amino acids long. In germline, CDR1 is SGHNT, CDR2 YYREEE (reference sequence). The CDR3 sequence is CASSTGRRSEQYF. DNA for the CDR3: TGTGCCAGCAGCACGGGAAGGCGGAGCGAGCAGTACTTC.

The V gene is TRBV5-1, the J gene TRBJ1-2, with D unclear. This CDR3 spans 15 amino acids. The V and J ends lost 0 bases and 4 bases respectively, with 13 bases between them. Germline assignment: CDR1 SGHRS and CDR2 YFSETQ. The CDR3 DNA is TGCGCCAGCAGCTTGGATGGTGTCAGTGCCTATGGCTACACCTTC. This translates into CASSLDGVSAYGYTF.

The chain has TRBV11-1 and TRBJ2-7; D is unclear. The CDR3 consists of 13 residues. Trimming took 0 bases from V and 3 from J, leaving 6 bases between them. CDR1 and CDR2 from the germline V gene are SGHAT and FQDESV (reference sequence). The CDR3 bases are TGTGCCAGCAGCTTAGCGCGGAACTACGAGCAGTACTTC. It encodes CASSLARNYEQYF.

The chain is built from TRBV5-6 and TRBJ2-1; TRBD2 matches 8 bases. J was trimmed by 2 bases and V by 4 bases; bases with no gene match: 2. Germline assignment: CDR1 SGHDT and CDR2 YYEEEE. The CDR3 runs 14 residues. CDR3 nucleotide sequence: TGTGCCAGCAGCGGGACTAGAACCTACAATGAGCAGTTCTTC. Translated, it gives CASSGTRTYNEQFF.

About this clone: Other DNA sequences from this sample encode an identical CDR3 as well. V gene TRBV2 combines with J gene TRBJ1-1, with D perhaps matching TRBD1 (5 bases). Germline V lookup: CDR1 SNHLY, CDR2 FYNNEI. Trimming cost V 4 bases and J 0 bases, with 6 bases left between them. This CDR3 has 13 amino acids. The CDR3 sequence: CASSGQLNTEAFF. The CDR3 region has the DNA TGTGCCAGCAGTGGACAGTTGAACACTGAAGCTTTCTTT.

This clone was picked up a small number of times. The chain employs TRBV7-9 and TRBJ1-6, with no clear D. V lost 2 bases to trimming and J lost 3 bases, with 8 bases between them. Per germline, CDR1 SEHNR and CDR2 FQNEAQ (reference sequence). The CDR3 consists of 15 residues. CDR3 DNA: TGTGCCAGCAGCTTACAGGTTCTCTATAATTCACCCCTCCACTTT. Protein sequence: CASSLQVLYNSPLHF.

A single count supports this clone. The chain's CDR3 is CASSLIPPALHF. CDR3 nucleotide sequence: TGTGCCAGCAGTTTAATTCCTCCCGCCCTCCACTTT. The V and J genes are TRBV28 and TRBJ1-6; D is unclear. This CDR3 comprises 12 residues. Trimming took 2 bases from V and 14 from J, leaving 10 bases between them. Germline V CDR1 and CDR2: MDHEN, SYDVKM.

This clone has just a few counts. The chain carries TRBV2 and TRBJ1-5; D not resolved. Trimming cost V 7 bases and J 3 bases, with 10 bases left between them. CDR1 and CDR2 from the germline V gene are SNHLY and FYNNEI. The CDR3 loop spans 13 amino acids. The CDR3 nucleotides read TGTGCCAGCACAAGGGAGGACAATCAGCCCCAGCATTTT. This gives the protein CASTREDNQPQHF.

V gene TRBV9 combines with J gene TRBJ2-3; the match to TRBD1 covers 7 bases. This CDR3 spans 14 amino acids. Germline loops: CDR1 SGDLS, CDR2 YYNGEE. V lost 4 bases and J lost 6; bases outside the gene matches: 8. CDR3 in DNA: TGTGCCAGCAGCCTGAGGACAGGATCGGATACGCAGTATTTT. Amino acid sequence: CASSLRTGSDTQYF.

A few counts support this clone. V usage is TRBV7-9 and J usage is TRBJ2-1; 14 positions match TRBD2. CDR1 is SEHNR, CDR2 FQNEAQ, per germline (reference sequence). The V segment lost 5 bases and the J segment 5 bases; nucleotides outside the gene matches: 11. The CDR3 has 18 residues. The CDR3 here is CASSPTRGTSGRHNEQFF. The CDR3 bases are TGTGCCAGCAGCCCGACCAGGGGGACTAGCGGGAGACACAATGAGCAGTTCTTC.

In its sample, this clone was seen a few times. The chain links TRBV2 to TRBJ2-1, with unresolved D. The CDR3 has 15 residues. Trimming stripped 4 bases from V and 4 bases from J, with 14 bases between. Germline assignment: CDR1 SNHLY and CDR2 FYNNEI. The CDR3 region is CASSAGPPGYNEQFF. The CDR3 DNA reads TGTGCCAGCAGTGCCGGGCCCCCTGGGTACAATGAGCAGTTCTTC.

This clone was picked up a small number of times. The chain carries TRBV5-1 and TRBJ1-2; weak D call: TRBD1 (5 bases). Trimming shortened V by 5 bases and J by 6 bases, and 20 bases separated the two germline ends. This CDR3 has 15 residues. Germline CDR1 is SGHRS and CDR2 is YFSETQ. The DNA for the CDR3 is TGCGCCAGCAGGGTAGGGCCGAGCTCCAGGGATGGCTACACCTTC. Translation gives CASRVGPSSRDGYTF.

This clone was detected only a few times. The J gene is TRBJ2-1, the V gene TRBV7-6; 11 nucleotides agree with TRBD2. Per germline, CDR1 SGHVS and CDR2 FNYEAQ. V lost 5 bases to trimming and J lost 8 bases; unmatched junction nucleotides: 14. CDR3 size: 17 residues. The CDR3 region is CASSKGIALAGGHEQFF. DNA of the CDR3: TGTGCCAGCAGCAAAGGGATCGCGCTAGCGGGAGGTCATGAGCAGTTCTTC.

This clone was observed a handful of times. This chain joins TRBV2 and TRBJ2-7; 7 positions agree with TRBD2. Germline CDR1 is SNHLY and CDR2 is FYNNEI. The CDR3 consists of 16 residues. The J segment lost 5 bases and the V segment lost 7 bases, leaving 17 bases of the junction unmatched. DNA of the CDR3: TGTGCCAGCACAAGAGACCGAGGTGCGGGAGTCAACGAGCAGTACTTC. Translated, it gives CASTRDRGAGVNEQYF.

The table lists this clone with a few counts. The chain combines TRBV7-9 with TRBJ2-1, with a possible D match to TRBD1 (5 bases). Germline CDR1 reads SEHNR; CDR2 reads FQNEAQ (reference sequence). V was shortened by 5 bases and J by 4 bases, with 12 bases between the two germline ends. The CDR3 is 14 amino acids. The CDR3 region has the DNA TGTGCCAGCAGCGTCAGGGATCAATACAATGAGCAGTTCTTC. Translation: CASSVRDQYNEQFF. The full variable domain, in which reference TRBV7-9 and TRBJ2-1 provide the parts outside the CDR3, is DTGVSQNPRHKITKRGQNVTFRCDPISEHNRLYWYRQTLGQGPEFLTYFQNEAQLEKSRLLSDRFSAERPKGSFSTLEIQRTEQGDSAMYLCASSVRDQYNEQFFGPGTRLTVL.

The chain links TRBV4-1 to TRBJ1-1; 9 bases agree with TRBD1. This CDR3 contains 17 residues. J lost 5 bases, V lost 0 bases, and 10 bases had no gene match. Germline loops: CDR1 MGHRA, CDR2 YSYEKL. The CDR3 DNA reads TGCGCCAGCAGCCAAGAAACGGACAGGGGACGTAGGACTGAAGCTTTCTTT. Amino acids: CASSQETDRGRRTEAFF.

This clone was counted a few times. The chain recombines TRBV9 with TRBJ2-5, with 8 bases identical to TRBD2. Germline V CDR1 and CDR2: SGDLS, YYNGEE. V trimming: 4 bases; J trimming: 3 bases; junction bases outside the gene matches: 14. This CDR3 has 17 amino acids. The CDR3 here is CASSPAGAGVLKETQYF. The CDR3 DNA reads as TGTGCCAGCAGCCCCGCGGGAGCGGGAGTTCTAAAAGAGACCCAGTACTTC.

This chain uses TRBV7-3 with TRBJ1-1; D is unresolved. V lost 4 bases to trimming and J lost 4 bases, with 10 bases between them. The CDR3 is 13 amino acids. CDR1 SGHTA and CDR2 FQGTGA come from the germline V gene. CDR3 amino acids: CASSSNSGTEAFF. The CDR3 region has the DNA TGTGCCAGCAGCTCGAACTCGGGCACTGAAGCTTTCTTT.